The 7 T cell receptor beta chains reported below all come from one sample, sequenced in a study of patients and donors after allogeneic stem cell transplantation. MiXCR, run by TCRdb on the RT-PCR reads, gives a single entry per CDR3 protein. Among approximately 430,000 distinct CDR3 sequences, roughly 17% were seen once, and the ten largest hold less than 8.5%. Sequenced material: blood, either unsorted or a sorted T cell fraction (not recorded which). All receptors derive from a human donor who was either an allogeneic HSCT recipient or a stem cell or donor lymphocyte infusion donor (not recorded which). It is not recorded whose cells these are; they may come from a transplant donor.

There are a few counts of this clonotype. This rearrangement joins TRBV29-1 to TRBJ2-7; D is unresolved. This CDR3 comprises 13 residues. With 6 bases removed from V and 6 bases from J, the gap between germline ends came to 18 bases. The germline gives CDR1 SQVTM, CDR2 ANQGSEA. CDR3 amino acids: CSVSVAPIREQYF. The CDR3 DNA is TGCAGCGTCTCCGTCGCCCCTATCCGCGAGCAGTACTTC.

This rearrangement joins TRBV25-1 to TRBJ1-2; tentatively, D is TRBD1 (5 bases). The CDR3 sequence is 11 residues long. The V gene lost 3 bases and the J gene lost 10 bases, with 9 bases spanning the gap. Per germline, CDR1 MGHDK and CDR2 SYGVNS. The CDR3 coding sequence is TGTGCCAGCAGTGACCGACAGTCCTACACCTTC. This translates into CASSDRQSYTF.

V gene TRBV6-2 or TRBV6-3 combines with J gene TRBJ2-4, with TRBD2 matching 10 bases. V was pared by 6 bases and J by 6 bases, with 8 bases of the junction left unmatched. The CDR3 loop spans 15 amino acids. Germline-derived CDR1 and CDR2 are MNHEY and SVGEGT. The CDR3 DNA sequence: TGTGCCAGCAGAAGCGGGGGGGCTCCAAGAAACATTCAGTACTTC. As protein: CASRSGGAPRNIQYF.

This clonotype was observed many times. The chain carries TRBV12-3 or TRBV12-4 and TRBJ2-1; no definite D call. V lost 4 bases, J lost 2 bases, and 6 bases lay in between. The CDR3 length is 13 residues. The CDR3 loop reads CASSSDTYNEQFF. The CDR3 DNA is TGTGCCAGCAGTTCAGATACCTACAATGAGCAGTTCTTC.

This clonotype was detected a few times. This chain connects TRBV4-3 to TRBJ1-6, with D perhaps matching TRBD1 (5 bases). Deletions cut 1 base from V and 15 bases from J, with 16 bases between. Germline CDR1 reads LGHNA; CDR2 reads YSLEER. The CDR3 extends over 14 amino acids. CDR3 region: CASSQVPSGSLLHF. In DNA, the CDR3 is TGCGCCAGCAGCCAAGTCCCGTCAGGGAGTCTCCTCCACTTT.

The V and J genes are TRBV18 and TRBJ1-2; maybe TRBD1 (6 bases). In germline, CDR1 is KGHSH, CDR2 LQKENI. The CDR3 sequence is 13 residues long. V lost 4 bases and J 5 bases, leaving 11 bases between the germline ends. The CDR3 reads CASSRDMEYGYTF. The CDR3 DNA sequence: TGTGCCAGCTCACGGGACATGGAGTATGGCTACACCTTC.

The sample holds many counts of this clonotype. The CDR3 DNA is TGTGCCAGCAGTTTAGTACTATACTACGAGCAGTACTTC. It specifies CASSLVLYYEQYF. The rearrangement uses TRBV12-3 or TRBV12-4 and TRBJ2-7; the D is unclear. The CDR3 contains 13 residues. The V end lost 1 base, the J end lost 3 bases, and 7 bases lay between the germline ends.